A single sample is the source of the 10 T cell receptor beta chains below, sequenced in a study of CD8+ T cells in alopecia areata (dated by TCRdb to between 2017 and 2018). The meaning of the sample's time point label: around 28 days on oral tofacitinib. The intended sense of this specimen's treatment or condition label: oral pan-JAK inhibitor, 5-10 mg twice daily. Libraries came from the immunoSEQ multiplex PCR assay. For TCR sequencing, RNA was extracted from every sample and reverse transcribed into cDNA to serve as template. Held by TCRdb, this immuneACCESS table contains in-frame sequences only and omits some clones. Under half of the omission traces to an unresolved V gene where checked; the cause of the rest is unknown. This sample is represented by approximately 140,000 clones; roughly 80% of them were singletons. The ten most abundant clones make up 25% of the sample. This sample comprised CD8+ T cells sorted from blood, obtained at week 4, from a patient treated with tofacitinib. These receptors all stem from a human donor with alopecia areata.

The chain carries TRBV29-1 and TRBJ2-3, with D uncertain. CDR3 length equals 16 residues. The germline V gene encodes CDR1 SQVTM and CDR2 ANQGSEA. V was clipped by 5 bases and J by 4 bases, with 22 bases between them. The CDR3 nucleotides are TGCAGCGTTCGCCCCGATCCCACGAGCAACTCAGATACGCAGTATTTT. It encodes CSVRPDPTSNSDTQYF.

The chain uses TRBV4-2 and TRBJ2-5; D is unresolved. Trimming took 4 bases from V and 13 from J, leaving 19 bases between them. The CDR3 length is 13 residues. Germline V CDR1 and CDR2: LGHNA, YNFKEQ. CDR3 in amino acids: CASSLYIKFSRYF. The DNA for the CDR3 is TGTGCCAGCAGCCTATATATTAAGTTTTCAAGGTACTTC.

This clone occurred a few times. The V gene is TRBV7-8, the J gene TRBJ2-3; TRBD2 matches at 8 bases. Per germline, CDR1 SGHVS and CDR2 FQNEAQ. The CDR3 loop spans 16 amino acids. V lost 1 base to trimming and J lost 2 bases; unmatched junction nucleotides: 5. Here the CDR3 reads CASSLDGSGVTDTQYF. The CDR3 region has the DNA TGTGCCAGCAGCTTAGACGGTAGCGGGGTCACAGATACGCAGTATTTT.

V gene TRBV5-4 combines with J gene TRBJ2-5; TRBD2 aligns across 8 bases. The V gene's germline CDR1 is SGHNT and CDR2 YYREEE (reference sequence). With 5 bases clipped from V and 7 bases from J, the junction kept 7 bases outside the gene matches. This CDR3 region has 13 residues. The CDR3 loop is CASSYTLAGTQYF. The CDR3 DNA reads TGTGCCAGCAGTTATACCCTAGCGGGGACCCAGTACTTC.

The chain uses TRBV4-1 and TRBJ2-7; 9 bases match TRBD1. CDR3 length: 14 amino acids. Per the germline V gene, CDR1 is MGHRA and CDR2 is YSYEKL. J lost 3 bases, V lost 4 bases, and 4 bases had no gene match. CDR3 region: CASSLRDRDYEQYF. The DNA of the CDR3 is TGCGCCAGCAGCCTTCGGGACAGGGACTACGAGCAGTACTTC.

The chain carries TRBV27 and TRBJ2-5; D is ambiguous. Near its end, the DNA agrees better with TRBJ2-7, so the J call may be wrong. This CDR3 spans 11 amino acids. CDR1 and CDR2 from the germline V gene are MNHEY and SMNVEV (reference sequence). As DNA, the CDR3 is TGTGCCAGCAGTTTAGGGTACGAGCAGTACTTC. This encodes CASSLGYEQYF.

This chain uses TRBV13 with TRBJ2-1, with D perhaps TRBD2 (6 bases). Germline-derived CDR1 and CDR2 are PRHDT and FYEKMQ (reference sequence). V was shortened by 5 bases and J by 8 bases, with 10 bases between the two germline ends. This CDR3 has 12 amino acids. CDR3 amino acids: CASSKGLHEQFF. CDR3 bases: TGTGCCAGCAGCAAGGGACTCCATGAGCAGTTCTTC. The full variable domain, its missing parts supplied by reference TRBV13 and TRBJ2-1, is AAGVIQSPRHLIKEKRETATLKCYPIPRHDTVYWYQQGPGQDPQFLISFYEKMQSDKGSIPDRFSAQQFSDYHSELNMSSLELGDSALYFCASSKGLHEQFFGPGTRLTVL.

The rearrangement joins TRBV7-9 to TRBJ2-7; TRBD1 matches 7 bases. This CDR3 has 15 amino acids. Trimming removed 4 bases from V and 2 bases from J; junction bases left unmatched: 8. The germline CDR1 and CDR2 sequences are SEHNR and FQNEAQ (reference sequence). CDR3 nucleotide sequence: TGTGCCAGCAGCTCCACCGGACAGGACGCCTACGAGCAGTACTTC. Its translation: CASSSTGQDAYEQYF.

This chain connects TRBV28 to TRBJ2-5; 10 bases agree with TRBD2. The CDR3 runs to 15 residues. Germline CDR1 is MDHEN and CDR2 is SYDVKM. V was clipped by 7 bases and J by 2 bases; unmatched bases: 7. The chain's CDR3 is CASIRLAGAQETQYF. Written as DNA, the CDR3 is TGTGCCAGCATTCGACTAGCGGGCGCACAAGAGACCCAGTACTTC.

This clone was observed a single time. The chain employs TRBV30 and TRBJ2-7; 8 bases agree with TRBD1. V shed 2 bases and J 4 bases; nucleotides not matched to a gene: 7. Germline CDR1 reads GTSNPN; CDR2 reads SVGIG (reference sequence). CDR3 length: 14 amino acids. The CDR3, as DNA: TGTGCCTGGAGTCTCGGGACAGGATTATACGAGCAGTACTTC. Encoded protein: CAWSLGTGLYEQYF. The full variable domain, its missing parts supplied by reference TRBV30 and TRBJ2-7, is SQTIHQWPATLVQPVGSPLSLECTVEGTSNPNLYWYRQAAGRGLQLLFYSVGIGQISSEVPQNLSASRPQDRQFILSSKKLLLSDSGFYLCAWSLGTGLYEQYFGPGTRLTVT.